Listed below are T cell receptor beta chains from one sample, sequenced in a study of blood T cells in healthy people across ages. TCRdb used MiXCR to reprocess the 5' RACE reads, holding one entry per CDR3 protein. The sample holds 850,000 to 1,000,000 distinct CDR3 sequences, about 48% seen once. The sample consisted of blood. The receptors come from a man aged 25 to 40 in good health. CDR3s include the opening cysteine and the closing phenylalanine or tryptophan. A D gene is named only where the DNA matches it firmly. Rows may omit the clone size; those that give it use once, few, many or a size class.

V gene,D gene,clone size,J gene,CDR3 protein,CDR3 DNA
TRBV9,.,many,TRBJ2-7,CASSVAPTPYEQYF,TGTGCCAGCAGCGTAGCTCCCACCCCCTACGAGCAGTACTTC
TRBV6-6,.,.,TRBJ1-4,CASTRGGLATNEKLFF,TGTGCCAGCACAAGGGGGGGTCTAGCTACTAATGAAAAACTGTTTTTT
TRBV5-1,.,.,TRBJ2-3,CASSPEGIFRKGDTDTQYF,TGCGCCAGCAGCCCGGAAGGGATCTTCCGAAAGGGAGACACAGATACGCAGTATTTT
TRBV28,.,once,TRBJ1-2,CASSPHSSCYTF,TGTGCCAGCAGTCCCCACAGCTCCTGCTACACCTTC
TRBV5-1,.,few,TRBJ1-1,CASSLENSVGVSVRTEAFF,TGCGCCAGCAGCTTGGAGAACAGCGTCGGGGTATCGGTCCGCACTGAAGCTTTCTTT
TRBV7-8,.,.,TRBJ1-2,CASSPTRGSYGYTF,TGTGCCAGCAGTCCGACAAGGGGTAGCTATGGCTACACCTTC
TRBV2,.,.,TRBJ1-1,CASSETRGEAFF,TGTGCCAGCAGTGAAACTCGGGGTGAAGCTTTCTTT
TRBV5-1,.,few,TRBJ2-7,CASSLEGRIYEQYF,TGTGCCAGCAGCTTGGAGGGACGGATCTACGAGCAGTACTTC
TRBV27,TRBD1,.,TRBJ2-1,CTSSLNRVGDRVYNEQFF,TGTACCAGCAGTTTAAATCGTGTAGGGGACAGGGTCTACAATGAGCAGTTCTTC
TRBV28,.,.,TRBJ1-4,CASNTRVYEKLFF,TGTGCCAGTAACACCCGCGTTTATGAAAAACTGTTTTTT
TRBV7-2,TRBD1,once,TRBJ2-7,CASSRGQVYKQYF,TGTGCCAGCAGCCGCGGACAGGTCTACAAGCAGTACTTC
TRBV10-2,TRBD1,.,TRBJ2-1,CAVGQKSNEQFF,TGCGCCGTGGGACAGAAGTCCAATGAGCAGTTCTTC
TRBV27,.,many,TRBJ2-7,CASGLGASYEQYF,TGTGCCAGCGGCCTGGGAGCCTCCTACGAGCAGTACTTC
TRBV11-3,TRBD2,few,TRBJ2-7,CASSYKRGTSYEQYF,TGTGCCAGCAGCTACAAGCGGGGGACCTCCTACGAGCAGTACTTC
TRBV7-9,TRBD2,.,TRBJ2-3,CASSYRAGWTDTQYF,TGTGCCAGCAGCTATCGAGCGGGGTGGACAGATACGCAGTATTTT
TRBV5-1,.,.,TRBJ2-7,CASSDRDISYEQYF,TGCGCCAGCAGCGACCGGGACATCTCCTACGAGCAGTACTTC
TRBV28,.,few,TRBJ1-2,CASSPGEGGYTF,TGTGCCAGCAGCCCCGGGGAGGGAGGCTACACCTTC
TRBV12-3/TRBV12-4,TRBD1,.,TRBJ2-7,CASSLSGQVAYEQYF,TGTGCCAGCAGTTTATCGGGACAGGTAGCCTACGAGCAGTACTTC
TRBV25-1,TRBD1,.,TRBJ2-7,CASSGAGTASYEQYF,TGTGCCAGCAGTGGAGCCGGGACAGCCTCCTACGAGCAGTACTTC
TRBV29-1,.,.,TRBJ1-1,CSVRGASGTEAFF,TGCAGCGTGCGAGGGGCTTCCGGCACTGAAGCTTTCTTT
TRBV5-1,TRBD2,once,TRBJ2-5,CTSSGGTSGAEETQYF,TGCACCAGCAGCGGGGGGACTAGCGGGGCGGAAGAGACCCAGTACTTC
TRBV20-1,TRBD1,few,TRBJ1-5,CSARSPRTGNFGVYQPQHF,TGCAGTGCTAGAAGCCCTCGGACAGGGAACTTCGGAGTGTATCAGCCCCAGCATTTT
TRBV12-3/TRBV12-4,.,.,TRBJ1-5,CASSPFGGSNQPQHF,TGTGCCAGCAGTCCCTTCGGGGGAAGCAATCAGCCCCAGCATTTT
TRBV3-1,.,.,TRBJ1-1,CASSHARNTEAFF,TGTGCCAGCAGCCATGCCAGGAATACTGAAGCTTTCTTT
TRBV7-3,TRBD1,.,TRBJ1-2,CASSEAGTGNYGYTF,TGTGCCAGCAGCGAGGCCGGGACAGGGAACTATGGCTACACCTTC
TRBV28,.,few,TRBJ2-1,CASSSYRANEQFF,TGTGCCAGCAGTTCGTACAGGGCCAATGAGCAGTTCTTC
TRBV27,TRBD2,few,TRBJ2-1,CASSSGGVVRNEQFF,TGTGCCAGCAGTTCCGGGGGGGTCGTTAGGAATGAGCAGTTCTTC
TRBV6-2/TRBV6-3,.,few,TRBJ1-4,CASSDPGNEKLFF,TGTGCCAGCAGCGACCCCGGTAATGAAAAACTGTTTTTT
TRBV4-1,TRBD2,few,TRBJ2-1,CASSQVTSGGGNEQFF,TGCGCCAGCAGCCAAGTTACTAGCGGGGGAGGGAATGAGCAGTTCTTC
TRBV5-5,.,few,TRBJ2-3,CASSFPTGSTDTQYF,TGTGCCAGCAGCTTTCCCACAGGCAGCACAGATACGCAGTATTTT
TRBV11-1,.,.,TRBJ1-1,CASSFGGLLEAFF,TGTGCCAGCAGCTTCGGGGGTCTGCTAGAAGCTTTCTTT
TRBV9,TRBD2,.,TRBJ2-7,CASSAGLAGHSYEQYF,TGTGCCAGCAGCGCGGGACTAGCGGGGCACTCCTACGAGCAGTACTTC
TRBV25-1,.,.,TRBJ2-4,CASSGGLAKNIQYF,TGTGCCAGCAGTGGCGGGCTAGCCAAAAACATTCAGTACTTC
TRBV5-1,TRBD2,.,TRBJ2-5,CAGSLFSSGGQETQYF,TGCGCCGGCAGCTTATTCTCTAGCGGGGGGCAAGAGACCCAGTACTTC
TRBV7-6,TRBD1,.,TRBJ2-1,CASSLRPDRGLVDEQFF,TGTGCCAGCAGCCTCAGGCCTGACAGGGGGTTAGTGGATGAGCAGTTCTTC
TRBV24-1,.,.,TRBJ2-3,CATSDPTGHGTDTQYF,TGTGCCACCAGTGACCCGACTGGGCACGGCACAGATACGCAGTATTTT
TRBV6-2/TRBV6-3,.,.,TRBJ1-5,CASSSPGYQPQHF,TGTGCCAGCAGCTCTCCTGGTTATCAGCCCCAGCATTTT
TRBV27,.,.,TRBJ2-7,CASSVVSSSYEQYF,TGTGCCAGCAGTGTCGTCTCGAGCTCCTACGAGCAGTACTTC
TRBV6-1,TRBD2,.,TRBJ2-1,CASNQPGLASYNEQFF,TGTGCCAGCAACCAACCGGGACTAGCCTCCTACAATGAGCAGTTCTTC
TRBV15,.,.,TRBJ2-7,CATSREQGSYEQYF,TGTGCCACCAGCAGAGAACAGGGCTCCTACGAGCAGTACTTC
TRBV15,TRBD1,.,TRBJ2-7,CATSRSGQPGYF,TGTGCCACCAGCAGATCGGGACAGCCGGGGTACTTC
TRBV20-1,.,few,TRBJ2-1,CSASFGPSYNEQFF,TGCAGTGCTAGTTTCGGGCCCTCCTACAATGAGCAGTTCTTC
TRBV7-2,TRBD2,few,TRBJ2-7,CASSPSSVSGGASGEQYF,TGTGCCAGCAGCCCTAGCTCTGTTAGCGGGGGGGCTAGCGGCGAGCAGTACTTC
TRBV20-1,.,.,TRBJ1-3,CSVSQGGLFSGNTIYF,TGCAGTGTTAGCCAGGGCGGACTCTTCTCTGGAAACACCATATATTTT
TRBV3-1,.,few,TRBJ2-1,CASSRQTGNEQFF,TGTGCCAGCAGTCGCCAGACGGGCAATGAGCAGTTCTTC
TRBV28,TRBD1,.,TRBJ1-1,CASSLGGRGHAEAFF,TGTGCCAGCAGTTTAGGTGGCAGGGGGCATGCTGAAGCTTTCTTT
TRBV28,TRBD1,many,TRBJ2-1,CASSYTTGTGNEQFF,TGTGCCAGCAGCTATACTACCGGGACAGGCAATGAGCAGTTCTTC
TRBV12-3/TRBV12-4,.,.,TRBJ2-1,CVSSPKVEQFF,TGTGTCAGCAGTCCAAAAGTTGAGCAGTTCTTC
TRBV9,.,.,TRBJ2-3,CASSVDQQGGDTQYF,TGTGCCAGCAGCGTAGATCAGCAGGGAGGAGATACGCAGTATTTT
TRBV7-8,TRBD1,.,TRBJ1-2,CASSGGTGVYGYTF,TGTGCCAGCAGCGGAGGGACAGGCGTCTATGGCTACACCTTC
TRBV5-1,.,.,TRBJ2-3,CASSLERAVADTQYF,TGCGCCAGCAGCTTGGAAAGGGCTGTCGCAGATACGCAGTATTTT